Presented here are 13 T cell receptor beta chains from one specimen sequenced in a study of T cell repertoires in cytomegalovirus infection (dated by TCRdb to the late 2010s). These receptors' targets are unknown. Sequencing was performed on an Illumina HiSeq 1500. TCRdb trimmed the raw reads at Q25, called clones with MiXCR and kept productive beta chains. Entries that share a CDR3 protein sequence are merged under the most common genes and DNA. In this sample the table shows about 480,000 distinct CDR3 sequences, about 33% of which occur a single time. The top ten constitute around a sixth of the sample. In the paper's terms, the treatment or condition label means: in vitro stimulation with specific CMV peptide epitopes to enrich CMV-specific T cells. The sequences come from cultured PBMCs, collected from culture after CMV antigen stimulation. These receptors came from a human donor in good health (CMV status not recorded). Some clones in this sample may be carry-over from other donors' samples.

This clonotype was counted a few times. CDR3 sequence (DNA): TGCGCCAGCAGCCAGGCCAGCGGCGTCACTAATGAAAAACTGTTTTTT. Translated, it gives CASSQASGVTNEKLFF. The V gene is TRBV4-1, the J gene TRBJ1-4; D remains unclear. CDR1 MGHRA and CDR2 YSYEKL come from the germline V gene. The V end lost 3 bases, the J end lost 2 bases, and 13 bases lay between the germline ends. CDR3 length equals 16 residues.

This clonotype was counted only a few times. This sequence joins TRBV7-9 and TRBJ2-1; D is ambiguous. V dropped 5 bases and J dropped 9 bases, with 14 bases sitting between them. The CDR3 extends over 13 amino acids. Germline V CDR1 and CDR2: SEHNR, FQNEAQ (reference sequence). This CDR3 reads CASSRLQDSEQFF. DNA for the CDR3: TGTGCCAGCAGCCGGTTGCAGGATTCTGAGCAGTTCTTC.

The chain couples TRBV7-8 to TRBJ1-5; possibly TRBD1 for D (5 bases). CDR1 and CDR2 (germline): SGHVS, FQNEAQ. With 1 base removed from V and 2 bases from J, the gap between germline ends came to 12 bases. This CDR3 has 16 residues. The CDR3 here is CASSLGTRGGNQPQHF. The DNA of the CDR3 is TGTGCCAGCAGCTTAGGAACGAGGGGAGGCAATCAGCCCCAGCATTTT.

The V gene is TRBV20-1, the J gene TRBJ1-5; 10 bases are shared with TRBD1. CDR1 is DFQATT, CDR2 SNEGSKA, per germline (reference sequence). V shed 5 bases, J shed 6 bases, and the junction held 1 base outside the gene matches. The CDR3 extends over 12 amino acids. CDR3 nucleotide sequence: TGCAGTGCTGGGGACAGGGGTCAGCCCCAGCATTTT. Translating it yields CSAGDRGQPQHF.

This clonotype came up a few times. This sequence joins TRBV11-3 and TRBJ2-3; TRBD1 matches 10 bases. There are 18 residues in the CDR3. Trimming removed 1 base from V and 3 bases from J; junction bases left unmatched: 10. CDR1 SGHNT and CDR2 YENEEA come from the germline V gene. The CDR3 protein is CASSLVSFWDRGTDTQYF. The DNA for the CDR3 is TGTGCCAGCAGCTTAGTATCGTTTTGGGACAGGGGAACAGATACGCAGTATTTT. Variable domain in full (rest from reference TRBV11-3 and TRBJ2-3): EAGVVQSPRYKIIEKKQPVAFWCNPISGHNTLYWYLQNLGQGPELLIRYENEEAVDDSQLPKDRFSAERLKGVDSTLKIQPAELGDSAVYLCASSLVSFWDRGTDTQYFGPGTRLTVL.

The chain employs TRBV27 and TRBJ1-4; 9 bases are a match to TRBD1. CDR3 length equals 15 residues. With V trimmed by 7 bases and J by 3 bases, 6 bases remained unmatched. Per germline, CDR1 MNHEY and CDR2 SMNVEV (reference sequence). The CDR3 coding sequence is TGTGCCAGCATGCGACAGGGGGTTTCTAATGAAAAACTGTTTTTT. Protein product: CASMRQGVSNEKLFF.

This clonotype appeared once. CDR3 region: CASSEIGTAQNTEAFF. Written as DNA, the CDR3 is TGTGCCAGCAGTGAAATAGGGACAGCACAGAACACTGAAGCTTTCTTT. The chain has TRBV2 and TRBJ1-1; 7 bases line up with TRBD1. The CDR3 sequence is 16 residues long. Trimming took 2 bases from V and 1 from J; bases not matched to a gene: 7. Germline V gene data show CDR1 as SNHLY and CDR2 as FYNNEI.

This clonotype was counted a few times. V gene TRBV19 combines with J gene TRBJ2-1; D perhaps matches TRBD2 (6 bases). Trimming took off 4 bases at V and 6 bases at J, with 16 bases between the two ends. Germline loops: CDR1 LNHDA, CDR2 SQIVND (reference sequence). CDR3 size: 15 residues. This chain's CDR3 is CASSTYSGGPNEQFF. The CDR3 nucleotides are TGTGCCAGTAGTACCTATAGCGGTGGGCCCAATGAGCAGTTCTTC.

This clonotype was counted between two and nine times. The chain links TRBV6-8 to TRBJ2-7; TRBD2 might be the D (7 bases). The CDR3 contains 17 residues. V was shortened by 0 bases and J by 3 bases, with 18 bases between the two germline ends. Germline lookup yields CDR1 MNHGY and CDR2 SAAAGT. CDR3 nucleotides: TGTGCCAGCAGTTACTCACGGGGGGCTAGCGGAGTCTACGAGCAGTACTTC. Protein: CASSYSRGASGVYEQYF.

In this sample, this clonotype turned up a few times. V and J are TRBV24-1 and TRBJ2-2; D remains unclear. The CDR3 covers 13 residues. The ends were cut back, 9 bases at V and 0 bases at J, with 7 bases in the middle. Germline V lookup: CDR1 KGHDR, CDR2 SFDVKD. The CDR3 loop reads CATGPTNTGELFF. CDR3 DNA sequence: TGTGCCACCGGACCGACGAACACCGGGGAGCTGTTTTTT.

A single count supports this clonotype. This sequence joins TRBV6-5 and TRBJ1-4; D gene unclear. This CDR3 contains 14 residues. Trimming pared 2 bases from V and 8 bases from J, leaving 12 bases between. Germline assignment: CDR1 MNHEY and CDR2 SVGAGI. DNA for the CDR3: TGTGCCAGCAGTTACAGGGATACGGGAGAAAAACTGTTTTTT. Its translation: CASSYRDTGEKLFF.

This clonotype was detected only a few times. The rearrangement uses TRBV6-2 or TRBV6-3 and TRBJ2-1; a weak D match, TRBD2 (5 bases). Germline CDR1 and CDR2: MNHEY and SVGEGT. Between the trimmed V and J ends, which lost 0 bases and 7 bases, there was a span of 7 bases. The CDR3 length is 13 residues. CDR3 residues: CASSYSRVNEQFF. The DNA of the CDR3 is TGTGCCAGCAGTTACTCGAGGGTAAATGAGCAGTTCTTC.

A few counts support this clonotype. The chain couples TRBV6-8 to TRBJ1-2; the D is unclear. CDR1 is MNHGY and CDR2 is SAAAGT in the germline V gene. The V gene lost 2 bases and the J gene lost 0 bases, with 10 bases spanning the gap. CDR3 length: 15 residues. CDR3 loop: CASSYGQFANYGYTF. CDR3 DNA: TGTGCCAGCAGTTACGGGCAGTTCGCTAACTATGGCTACACCTTC.